This TCR beta chain emerged from a study of CD8 T cells in Susac syndrome. RNA amounts of about 0.5 to 1 ug underwent reverse transcription with random hexamers. Amplification of TCR beta CDR3 by immunoSEQ multiplex PCR spanned 54 Vbeta and 13 Jbeta. MiXCR, run by TCRdb on the immunoSEQ multiplex PCR reads, gives a single entry per CDR3 protein. The table records about 440,000 distinct CDR3 sequences, more than 80% of them present only once. Between the trimmed V and J ends, which lost 0 bases and 2 bases, there was a span of 17 bases. The CDR3 is made up of 19 amino acids. Germline CDR1 is MGHRA and CDR2 is YSYEKL. The multiple sclerosis control group was made up of treatment-naive patients with stable or active relapsing-remitting disease.

Sequenced: CD8+ T cells from PBMCs. V usage is TRBV4-1 and J usage is TRBJ2-6, with D perhaps TRBD2 (6 bases). This receptor was taken from a human donor with multiple sclerosis. The DNA of the CDR3 is TGCGCCAGCAGCCAAGATAGGACGGACGGGGGAGCTGGGGCCAACGTCCTGACTTTC. It specifies CASSQDRTDGGAGANVLTF.